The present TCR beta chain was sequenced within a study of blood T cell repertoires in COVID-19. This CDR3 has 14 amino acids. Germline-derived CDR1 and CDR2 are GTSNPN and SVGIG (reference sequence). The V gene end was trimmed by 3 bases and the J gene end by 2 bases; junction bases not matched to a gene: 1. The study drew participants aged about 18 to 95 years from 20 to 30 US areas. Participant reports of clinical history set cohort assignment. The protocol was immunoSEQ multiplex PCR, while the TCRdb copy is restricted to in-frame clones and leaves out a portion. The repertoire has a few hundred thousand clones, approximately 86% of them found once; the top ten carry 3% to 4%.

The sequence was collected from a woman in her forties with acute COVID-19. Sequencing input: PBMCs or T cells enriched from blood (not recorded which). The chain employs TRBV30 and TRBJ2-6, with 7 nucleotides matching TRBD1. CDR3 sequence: CAWSQGAGANVLTF. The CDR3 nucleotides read TGTGCCTGGAGCCAGGGGGCTGGGGCCAACGTCCTGACTTTC.